This T cell receptor beta chain was sequenced for a study of T cell responses to AZD1222 COVID-19 vaccine. Study observations and caveats: The reported proportion of spike-specific TCRs targeting unmutated variant regions was nearly half. Dominant CD4 TCR responses targeted spike regions 160-218 and 743-854. Donor demographics were predominantly white British with a female majority; clonal diversity may be underestimated. Repertoire sampling was restricted to post-peak T cell response timepoints.

This clone was seen a few times. Its antigen remains unknown. The protocol was immunoSEQ multiplex PCR, while the TCRdb copy is restricted to in-frame clones and leaves out a portion. In the table there are 180,000 or so clones, 92% of which are singletons. The germline gives CDR1 MNHEY, CDR2 SVGEGT. V was cut by 3 bases and J by 0 bases, with 10 bases left in between. The CDR3 has 15 amino acids. Material: peripheral blood, obtained 28 days after the second AZD1222 dose. The TCR sequence derives from an adult who received the AZD1222 COVID-19 vaccine. The genes are TRBV6-2 or TRBV6-3 and TRBJ2-3; TRBD2 might be the D (6 bases). CDR3 protein: CASSYGSGSTDTQYF. DNA for the CDR3: TGTGCCAGCAGTTATGGTAGCGGCAGCACAGATACGCAGTATTTT.